This TCR beta chain is drawn from a study of CD8+CD57+ T cells in acquired aplastic anemia (dated by TCRdb to the late 2010s). About the full investigation: A mean of about 3.2 ug of DNA, ranging from roughly 0.2 to 27.4 ug, was extracted from sorted CD4+ and CD8+ cells. A CD8+CD57+ expansion meant a frequency higher than the mean frequency seen in healthy subjects.

Genomic DNA was used as template for profiling of TCR beta VDJ combinations and CDR3 sequences. An Illumina HiSeq 2000 was the platform used for TCR repertoire sequencing. In the original analysis: Repertoires were assessed using TRBV/TRBJ rearrangement plots, CDR3 size and DJ length profiles, and Simpson's diversity index. The immunodominant clone was defined as the most abundant DNA sequence in deep sequencing data. CDR3 amino acid sequences were screened for sharing across subjects and were compared with published repertoires and the VDJdb database. TCRdb reanalyzed the raw reads on its own, using fastp at Q25 for trimming and MiXCR for clone calling, and kept in-frame beta chains. A single entry per CDR3 protein holds the most common genes and DNA from its merged rows. TCRdb's processing, not the study's, gives the V and J calls here. The sample table holds approximately 220,000 distinct CDR3 sequences, of which about half were seen once. The ten largest account for nearly 20% of the sample.

From its cysteine to its phenylalanine, the CDR3 spans 13 amino acids. The kept DNA is CDR3 alone, 39 bases in frame from the first base. According to the germline V gene, CDR1 reads MGHRA and CDR2 reads YSYEKL. Relative to germline, V is 1 base shorter and J is 5 bases shorter, with 8 bases between their ends. Expansion of CD8+CD57+ cells had been shown by flow cytometry in the patients chosen for sequencing. Every patient had severe acquired aplastic anemia, diagnosed using the International Study of Aplastic Anemia and Agranulocytosis and Camitta criteria. No therapy had been received by the patients at the time of blood sampling. The study deep-sequenced TCR repertoires of sorted CD4+ and CD8+ blood T cells from severe aplastic anemia patients and healthy subjects. Patients were enrolled under clinicaltrials.gov protocols 00001620, 01623167, 00001397, 00071045, 00081523 and 00961064 in the USA. Ficoll-Paque density gradient centrifugation was used to isolate peripheral blood mononuclear cells. Before DNA extraction, CD4+ and CD8+ T cells were sorted by FACS or by magnetic beads.

Paper-wide results and their limitations: Some 31 CD8+ CDR3 sequences were shared between patients and controls but appeared highly expressed in patients and within their immunodominant clones. No significant difference in CD8+ Simpson's diversity was found between patients and healthy controls (P=0.060).

This clonotype was detected ten times or more. Its binding antigen is unknown. No qualities accompany the bases; no much larger clone lies one base away. The clonotype originates from a human donor with aplastic anemia. Sequences were obtained from sorted CD4+, CD8+, or CD8+CD57+ T cells (not recorded which) from PBMCs. The chain links TRBV4-1 with TRBJ1-2; no D gene is confidently identified. The CDR3 reads as follows: CASSQGGSYGYTF. Here is the DNA: TGCGCCAGCAGCCAAGGAGGGAGTTATGGCTACACCTTC.